This T cell receptor (beta chain) was observed in a study of blood T cell repertoires in COVID-19. TCRdb's copy holds only in-frame clones and misses some; the assay was immunoSEQ multiplex PCR. Among some 56,000 clones listed, around 90% were seen once. The length of the CDR3 is 15 residues. J lost 9 bases, V lost 5 bases, and 6 bases had no gene match. Germline V gene lookup returns CDR1 SGHAT and CDR2 FQNNGV. The chain combines TRBV11-2 with TRBJ2-1; 14 nucleotides align to TRBD2. Source material: peripheral blood. The source of this sequence is a human donor in a cohort sampled during active COVID-19. The CDR3 region is CASSQTSGGAGEQFF. Here the CDR3 DNA reads TGTGCCAGCAGCCAGACTAGCGGGGGGGCAGGTGAGCAGTTCTTC.